The 2 T cell receptor beta chains listed next were all sequenced from one sample in a study of OX40 agonist ivuxolimab in advanced cancers. Produced via immunoSEQ multiplex PCR; TCRdb's table is partial and in-frame only. In the table there are approximately 68,000 clones, just over 85% of which are singletons. The input for sequencing was CD4+ or CD8+ T cells sorted from blood, taken in a trial of the OX40 agonist ivuxolimab. The receptor source for this set is an adult with an advanced solid tumor such as melanoma, head and neck, liver or kidney cancer.

The table lists this clone with a count of one. This sequence joins TRBV9 and TRBJ1-2; D gene unclear. Germline CDR1 SGDLS, CDR2 YYNGEE. V was cut by 0 bases and J by 3 bases, with 9 bases left in between. The CDR3 loop spans 14 amino acids. The CDR3 here is CASSVGPVDYGYTF. The DNA for the CDR3 is TGTGCCAGCAGCGTAGGACCAGTCGACTATGGCTACACCTTC.

The sample holds a few counts of this clone. The V and J genes are TRBV5-5 and TRBJ2-7, with TRBD2 as a possible D gene (5 bases). The V gene lost 0 bases and the J gene lost 2 bases, with 9 bases spanning the gap. Germline CDR1 and CDR2: SGHKS and YYEKEE (reference sequence). The CDR3 is 14 residues long. The CDR3, as DNA: TGTGCCAGCAGCTTGGTGGAGGCAGCCTACGAGCAGTACTTC. Translated, it gives CASSLVEAAYEQYF. The variable domain in full, with the rest retrieved from reference TRBV5-5 and TRBJ2-7, is DAGVTQSPTHLIKTRGQQVTLRCSPISGHKSVSWYQQVLGQGPQFIFQYYEKEERGRGNFPDRFSARQFPNYSSELNVNALLLGDSALYLCASSLVEAAYEQYFGPGTRLTVT.